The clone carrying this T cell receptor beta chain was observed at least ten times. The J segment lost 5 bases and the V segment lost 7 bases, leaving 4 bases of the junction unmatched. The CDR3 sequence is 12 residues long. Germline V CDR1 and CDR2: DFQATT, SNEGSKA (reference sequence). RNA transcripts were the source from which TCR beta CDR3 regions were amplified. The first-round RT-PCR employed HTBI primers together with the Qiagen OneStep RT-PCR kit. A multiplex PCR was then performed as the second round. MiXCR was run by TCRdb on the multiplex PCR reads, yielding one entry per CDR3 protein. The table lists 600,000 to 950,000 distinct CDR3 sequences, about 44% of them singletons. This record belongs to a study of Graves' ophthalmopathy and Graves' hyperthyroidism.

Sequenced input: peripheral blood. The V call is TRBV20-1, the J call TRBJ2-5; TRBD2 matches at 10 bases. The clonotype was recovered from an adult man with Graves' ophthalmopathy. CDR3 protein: CSVAGGLETQYF. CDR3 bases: TGCAGTGTAGCGGGGGGCTTGGAGACCCAGTACTTC.